This is a list of T cell receptor beta chains from one sample in a study of response to subunit inactivated influenza vaccine. From the RT-PCR reads, TCRdb called clonotypes with MiXCR, one entry per CDR3 protein. Found here are 540,000 or so distinct CDR3 sequences, 10% to 15% of them singletons; the top ten hold roughly 14%. The specimen comprised PBMCs from blood, sampled around seven weeks after vaccination. Every receptor here comes from a man between 50 and 59 years old who received an inactivated influenza vaccine. The CDR3 runs from the conserved cysteine through the conserved F or W. A D gene is named only where the DNA matches it firmly. Size values are once, few and many counts, or a class for expanded clones, and some rows have none.

D gene,J gene,V gene,clone size,CDR3 protein,CDR3 DNA
NA,TRBJ2-3,TRBV12-3/TRBV12-4,few,CASSFRDQTDTQYF,TGTGCCAGCAGTTTCCGGGACCAGACAGATACGCAGTATTTT
NA,TRBJ2-2,TRBV10-3,many,CATSPRENTGELFF,TGTGCCACCTCTCCCCGGGAGAACACCGGGGAGCTGTTTTTT
TRBD2,TRBJ2-1,TRBV7-8,many,CASSLATLAGEGDEQFF,TGTGCCAGCAGCTTAGCGACGCTAGCGGGAGAGGGCGATGAGCAGTTCTTC
TRBD1,TRBJ1-1,TRBV10-3,many,CAISESRGRGPAEAFF,TGTGCCATCAGTGAGTCTCGGGGCAGGGGGCCTGCTGAAGCTTTCTTT
TRBD1,TRBJ2-6,TRBV9,few,CASSPRGTGEAGANVLTF,TGTGCCAGCAGCCCCAGAGGGACAGGGGAGGCAGGGGCCAACGTCCTGACTTTC
NA,TRBJ1-5,TRBV12-3/TRBV12-4,NA,CASRSAGGNQPQHF,TGTGCCAGCAGGAGCGCCGGGGGGAATCAGCCCCAGCATTTT
TRBD2,TRBJ2-1,TRBV7-2,few,CASSLRAGSLSYNEQFF,TGTGCCAGCAGCTTGCGAGCGGGGTCCCTCTCCTACAATGAGCAGTTCTTC
NA,TRBJ2-7,TRBV6-2/TRBV6-3,few,CASSYSSAPYEQYF,TGTGCCAGCAGTTACTCGTCTGCGCCCTACGAGCAGTACTTC
TRBD2,TRBJ2-1,TRBV24-1,NA,CATSDPSGKNYNEQFF,TGTGCCACCAGTGACCCTAGCGGGAAAAACTACAATGAGCAGTTCTTC
NA,TRBJ2-2,TRBV20-1,few,CSAGAGNTGELFF,TGCAGTGCTGGAGCAGGGAACACCGGGGAGCTGTTTTTT
TRBD1,TRBJ2-1,TRBV11-1,NA,CASLSNRMGTDPYNEQFF,TGTGCCAGCCTATCAAATCGGATGGGGACAGACCCCTACAATGAGCAGTTCTTC
TRBD2,TRBJ2-1,TRBV10-3,NA,CAISSAGGSNEQFF,TGTGCCATCAGTTCAGCGGGGGGGAGCAATGAGCAGTTCTTC
TRBD1,TRBJ1-6,TRBV28,NA,CASSSPTGVTSPLHF,TGTGCCAGCAGTTCCCCGACAGGGGTTACTTCACCCCTCCACTTT
NA,TRBJ2-5,TRBV20-1,many,CSAPRGGGETQYF,TGCAGTGCTCCCCGCGGGGGCGGAGAGACCCAGTACTTC
NA,TRBJ1-2,TRBV9,NA,CASSVDGIQAYGYTF,TGTGCCAGCAGCGTAGACGGGATACAGGCCTATGGCTACACCTTC
NA,TRBJ2-2,TRBV20-1,few,CSAAPGSKGGTGELFF,TGCAGTGCGGCGCCAGGGTCAAAGGGGGGCACCGGGGAGCTGTTTTTT
TRBD2,TRBJ2-1,TRBV20-1,many,CSPGTSNEQFF,TGCAGCCCCGGGACTAGCAATGAGCAGTTCTTC
NA,TRBJ2-1,TRBV11-2,few,CASSLGRLADEQFF,TGTGCCAGCAGCTTAGGACGGCTAGCCGATGAGCAGTTCTTC
NA,TRBJ2-1,TRBV20-1,many,CSARDGRGGNEQFF,TGCAGTGCTAGAGATGGTAGAGGGGGGAATGAGCAGTTCTTC
TRBD1,TRBJ1-1,TRBV12-3/TRBV12-4,few,CASSLRDSEAFF,TGTGCCAGCAGTTTAAGGGACAGTGAAGCTTTCTTT
TRBD2,TRBJ2-1,TRBV20-1,few,CSATLAGVSYSLGNEQFF,TGCAGTGCTACCCTAGCGGGGGTCTCCTATTCATTAGGCAATGAGCAGTTCTTC
NA,TRBJ2-5,TRBV5-1,few,CASSADPYMEETQYF,TGCGCCAGCAGCGCAGACCCTTATATGGAGGAGACCCAGTACTTC
NA,TRBJ2-6,TRBV7-6,once,CASSSWSGGRVTSGANVLTF,TGTGCCAGCAGCTCCTGGTCGGGGGGCAGGGTAACCTCTGGGGCCAACGTCCTGACTTTC
NA,TRBJ2-1,TRBV7-2,few,CASRELRGNYNEQFF,TGTGCCAGCAGGGAACTCCGGGGAAACTACAATGAGCAGTTCTTC
NA,TRBJ1-6,TRBV6-5,few,CASSYSGADYNSPLHF,TGTGCCAGCAGTTACTCAGGGGCGGACTATAATTCACCCCTCCACTTT
TRBD2,TRBJ2-7,TRBV5-1,few,CASSRTSGDAYEQYF,TGCGCCAGCAGCCGGACTAGCGGGGACGCCTACGAGCAGTACTTC
TRBD2,TRBJ2-1,TRBV5-1,NA,CASSLAITAGYNEQFF,TGCGCCAGCAGCTTGGCCATTACAGCGGGATACAATGAGCAGTTCTTC
TRBD2,TRBJ2-4,TRBV4-2,NA,CASSQDVAGGNIQYF,TGTGCCAGCAGCCAAGATGTTGCGGGAGGGAACATTCAGTACTTC
NA,TRBJ2-5,TRBV29-1,many,CSVEEETQYF,TGCAGCGTTGAAGAAGAGACCCAGTACTTC
NA,TRBJ2-5,TRBV20-1,NA,CSATLAPPTQYF,TGCAGTGCTACCCTAGCGCCCCCGACCCAGTACTTC
NA,TRBJ1-2,TRBV20-1,few,CSARDRRGGYTF,TGCAGTGCAAGAGACCGAAGAGGTGGCTACACCTTC
NA,TRBJ1-2,TRBV20-1,few,CSAVDGNYGYTF,TGCAGTGCTGTAGATGGTAACTATGGCTACACCTTC
TRBD2,TRBJ2-7,TRBV18,NA,CASSPGPSGMNEQYF,TGTGCCAGCTCACCAGGGCCTAGCGGGATGAACGAGCAGTACTTC
NA,TRBJ1-2,TRBV28,few,CASSLRVADYTF,TGTGCCAGCAGTTTACGGGTGGCAGACTACACCTTC
NA,TRBJ2-1,TRBV14,NA,CASSQTGVSYNEQFF,TGTGCCAGCAGCCAGACAGGAGTCTCCTACAATGAGCAGTTCTTC
TRBD1,TRBJ1-2,TRBV7-2,NA,CASSLGGHRQGAF,TGTGCCAGCAGCTTAGGGGGACACCGACAGGGGGCCTTC
TRBD1,TRBJ2-2,TRBV12-3/TRBV12-4,NA,CASSFNQGAGTGELFF,TGTGCCAGCAGTTTTAACCAGGGGGCTGGGACCGGGGAGCTGTTTTTT
NA,TRBJ1-2,TRBV7-2,many,CASSPTTGIFEGYTF,TGTGCCAGCAGCCCAACGACGGGGATATTTGAGGGCTACACCTTC
NA,TRBJ2-5,TRBV5-1,few,CASSLGADRTQETQYF,TGCGCCAGCAGCTTGGGTGCGGACAGAACCCAAGAGACCCAGTACTTC
NA,TRBJ2-5,TRBV6-1,many,CASSPGFPGETQYF,TGTGCCAGCAGTCCAGGGTTCCCGGGAGAGACCCAGTACTTC
NA,TRBJ1-4,TRBV20-1,NA,CSARGGYGNEKLFF,TGCAGTGCTAGAGGAGGCTACGGTAATGAAAAACTGTTTTTT
TRBD1,TRBJ1-5,TRBV20-1,NA,CSSMRSGTGGNQPQHF,TGCAGTTCAATGCGCTCCGGGACAGGGGGCAATCAGCCCCAGCATTTT
NA,TRBJ1-4,TRBV4-3,few,CASSPGLATNEKLFF,TGCGCCAGCAGCCCGGGCCTAGCAACTAATGAAAAACTGTTTTTT